Listed here are 27 T cell receptor beta chains from one sample, sequenced in a study of T cell clones after liver transplantation. Some clones are missing from TCRdb's copy, which holds only in-frame ones; the method was immunoSEQ multiplex PCR. The sample records more than 7,000 clones, over 75% being singletons. Here the sequenced sample was CD8+ T cells from blood, taken before liver transplant. The receptors come from a human donor who received a liver transplant.

In the case of this clone: This sample includes further DNA sequences coding for the same CDR3. The chain uses TRBV6-6 and TRBJ2-7; D uncertain. The CDR3 is made up of 14 amino acids. Germline values: CDR1 MNHNY, CDR2 SVGAGI (reference sequence). V was clipped by 2 bases and J by 3 bases, with 11 bases between them. CDR3 residues: CASSYSAGFYEQYF. The CDR3 DNA is TGTGCCAGCAGTTACAGCGCCGGATTCTACGAGCAGTACTTC.

The genes are TRBV7-2 and TRBJ2-7, with D perhaps TRBD2 (5 bases). Germline V gene data show CDR1 as SGHTA and CDR2 as FQGNSA. The CDR3 is made up of 14 amino acids. The V and J ends lost 4 bases and 1 base respectively, with 11 bases between them. CDR3 DNA sequence: TGTGCCAGCAGCTGGAGGATGGGGTCCTACGAGCAGTACTTC. The encoded protein is CASSWRMGSYEQYF. The whole variable domain, filled in from reference TRBV7-2 and TRBJ2-7, reads GAGVSQSPSNKVTEKGKDVELRCDPISGHTALYWYRQSLGQGLEFLIYFQGNSAPDKSGLPSDRFSAERTGGSVSTLTIQRTQQEDSAVYLCASSWRMGSYEQYFGPGTRLTVT.

This chain links TRBV4-1 with TRBJ1-1; no reliable D call. From germline, CDR1 is MGHRA and CDR2 YSYEKL. Trimming shortened V by 0 bases and J by 5 bases, and 7 bases separated the two germline ends. The CDR3 runs 13 residues. The CDR3 bases are TGCGCCAGCAGCCAAGAGGAATGGACTGAAGCTTTCTTT. As protein: CASSQEEWTEAFF.

In nucleotides, the CDR3 is TGTGCCAGCAGCAACGGTTCCTCCTACAATGAGCAGTTCTTC. This sequence encodes CASSNGSSYNEQFF. The rearrangement joins TRBV7-6 to TRBJ2-1; D gene ambiguous. The CDR3 contains 14 residues. The V and J ends lost 5 bases and 0 bases respectively, with 8 bases between them. Looked up from germline, CDR1 is SGHVS and CDR2 is FNYEAQ.

This clone was detected a few times. CDR3 protein: CASSRDPSFETQYF. CDR3 bases: TGTGCCAGCAGCCGGGACCCTAGTTTTGAGACCCAGTACTTC. The chain recombines TRBV6-5 with TRBJ2-5; D tentatively fits TRBD1 or TRBD2 (5 bases each). The germline CDR1 and CDR2 sequences are MNHEY and SVGAGI. Trimming stripped 6 bases from V and 5 bases from J, with 16 bases between. CDR3 length equals 14 residues.

The table lists this clone with a few counts. The rearrangement links TRBV27 to TRBJ1-2; D gene uncertain. CDR1 and CDR2 (germline): MNHEY, SMNVEV (reference sequence). The CDR3 sequence is 13 residues long. The V end was cut by 4 bases, the J end by 7 bases, with 13 bases between. CDR3 in amino acids: CASSSLPQSGYTF. CDR3 coding DNA: TGTGCCAGCAGTTCCCTACCCCAATCTGGCTACACCTTC.

This clone was observed a few times. The V call is TRBV29-1, the J call TRBJ1-1; possible D gene TRBD1, 6 bases. The germline V gene encodes CDR1 SQVTM and CDR2 ANQGSEA. The CDR3 is made up of 19 amino acids. Trimming stripped 6 bases from V and 2 bases from J, with 31 bases between. For the CDR3, the DNA is TGCAGCGTAACGGGACAATTTACATTCCTCAAGAACCAAAACACTGAAGCTTTCTTT. Translation gives CSVTGQFTFLKNQNTEAFF.

This chain links TRBV7-2 with TRBJ2-7; 12 bases align to TRBD2. The CDR3 runs 16 residues. V dropped 5 bases and J dropped 0; count of bases not matched to a gene: 5. CDR1 SGHTA and CDR2 FQGNSA come from the germline V gene. CDR3 sequence reads: CASSVLAGGPSYEQYF. CDR3 nucleotides: TGTGCCAGCAGCGTACTAGCGGGGGGCCCCTCCTACGAGCAGTACTTC.

The chain carries TRBV6-1 and TRBJ1-5, with D tentatively TRBD1 (6 bases). V was shortened by 6 bases and J by 9 bases, with 18 bases between the two germline ends. The length of the CDR3 is 14 residues. CDR1 is MNHNS, CDR2 SASEGT, per germline. The CDR3 region has the DNA TGTGCCAGCAGCATTACAGGGTCCACGTCGCCCCAGCATTTT. Its protein product is CASSITGSTSPQHF.

This clone was seen a single time. The rearrangement joins TRBV5-1 to TRBJ2-2; possibly TRBD2 for D (5 bases). Trimming left V 0 bases short and J 5 bases short, with 11 bases between. The CDR3 is 15 amino acids. The germline V gene has CDR1 SGHRS and CDR2 YFSETQ. CDR3 DNA sequence: TGCGCCAGCAGCTTGGACAGAAGGGAGACCGGGGAGCTGTTTTTT. Its protein is CASSLDRRETGELFF.

This chain connects TRBV4-3 to TRBJ1-2; 10 bases map to TRBD1. The germline V gene encodes CDR1 LGHNA and CDR2 YSLEER. The junction had 5 bases not matched to a gene; V was cut back by 3 bases and J by 7 bases. This CDR3 is built from 14 residues. CDR3 residues: CASSHAGTGAGYTF. CDR3 nucleotide sequence: TGCGCCAGCAGCCATGCCGGGACAGGGGCTGGCTACACCTTC.

The chain joins TRBV5-6 to TRBJ1-1; D is ambiguous. CDR1 is SGHDT, CDR2 YYEEEE, per germline. This CDR3 has 14 residues. Trimming shortened V by 4 bases and J by 0 bases, and 10 bases separated the two germline ends. The CDR3 DNA is TGTGCCAGCAGCGCCCGAACGGTGAACACTGAAGCTTTCTTT. It translates to CASSARTVNTEAFF. The variable domain in full, completed from reference TRBV5-6 and TRBJ1-1, reads DAGVTQSPTHLIKTRGQQVTLRCSPKSGHDTVSWYQQALGQGPQFIFQYYEEEERQRGNFPDRFSGHQFPNYSSELNVNALLLGDSALYLCASSARTVNTEAFFGQGTRLTVV.

This chain uses TRBV27 with TRBJ2-3; 16 nucleotides agree with TRBD2. Germline assignment: CDR1 MNHEY and CDR2 SMNVEV (reference sequence). After removal of 2 bases from V and 3 bases from J, the junction contained 8 bases not matched to a gene. The CDR3 loop spans 19 amino acids. The CDR3 reads CASSLPGLAGGPRTDTQYF. The CDR3, as DNA: TGTGCCAGCAGTTTACCGGGACTAGCGGGAGGGCCTAGAACAGATACGCAGTATTTT.

The V gene is TRBV4-1, the J gene TRBJ2-1; no reliable D call. The germline V gene has CDR1 MGHRA and CDR2 YSYEKL. V was clipped by 1 base and J by 0 bases, with 7 bases between them. The CDR3 spans 15 residues. The CDR3 DNA follows: TGCGCCAGCAGCCAAGGTCAGAGCTCCTACAATGAGCAGTTCTTC. This codes for CASSQGQSSYNEQFF.

This clone was counted between two and nine times. The V gene is TRBV27, the J gene TRBJ1-2; D remains unclear. The CDR3 extends over 15 amino acids. From germline, CDR1 is MNHEY and CDR2 SMNVEV (reference sequence). Between the trimmed V and J ends, which lost 6 bases and 5 bases, there was a span of 19 bases. The CDR3 sequence is CASSPLVDFTYGYTF. CDR3 bases: TGTGCCAGCAGCCCTCTGGTGGACTTCACTTATGGCTACACCTTC.

The chain combines TRBV2 with TRBJ1-1; TRBD1 agrees at 7 bases. The CDR3 covers 11 residues. Trimming cost V 9 bases and J 10 bases; bases outside gene matches: 8. CDR1 SNHLY and CDR2 FYNNEI come from the germline V gene. CDR3 loop: CASTRGLGAFF. The CDR3 DNA is TGTGCCAGTACGAGGGGGCTCGGAGCTTTCTTT.

This sequence joins TRBV7-6 and TRBJ2-7; D is uncertain. This CDR3 has 12 amino acids. CDR1 is SGHVS and CDR2 is FNYEAQ in the germline V gene. V was cut by 4 bases and J by 6 bases, with 10 bases left in between. The CDR3 DNA is TGTGCCAGCAGCTACGACTCCGGCGAGCAGTACTTC. Protein: CASSYDSGEQYF.

The CDR3 spells CASSIGSPRTYYEQYF. CDR3 nucleotides: TGTGCCAGTAGTATCGGTAGTCCGAGAACGTACTACGAGCAGTACTTC. The rearrangement uses TRBV19 and TRBJ2-7, with D hard to call. Germline V gives CDR1 LNHDA, CDR2 SQIVND (reference sequence). Trimming left V 3 bases short and J 3 bases short, with 18 bases between. CDR3 length: 16 residues.

This clone is medium-sized (0.01 to 0.1%) within its sample. This chain links TRBV18 with TRBJ1-2, with TRBD1 identical over 9 bases. The CDR3 has 15 residues. Germline assignment: CDR1 KGHSH and CDR2 LQKENI. V lost 2 bases to trimming and J lost 3 bases; unmatched junction nucleotides: 4. The CDR3 region is CASSPDGTGHYGYTF. In DNA, the CDR3 is TGTGCCAGCTCACCAGACGGGACAGGGCACTATGGCTACACCTTC.

The chain combines TRBV5-6 with TRBJ2-7; D gene unclear. The CDR3 has 13 amino acids. Trimming cost V 4 bases and J 2 bases, with 10 bases left between them. The V gene's germline CDR1 is SGHDT and CDR2 YYEEEE. For the CDR3, the DNA is TGTGCCAGCAGCCCGGGTCCTACCTACGAGCAGTACTTC. It specifies CASSPGPTYEQYF. The whole variable domain, filled in from reference TRBV5-6 and TRBJ2-7, reads DAGVTQSPTHLIKTRGQQVTLRCSPKSGHDTVSWYQQALGQGPQFIFQYYEEEERQRGNFPDRFSGHQFPNYSSELNVNALLLGDSALYLCASSPGPTYEQYFGPGTRLTVT.

The genes are TRBV5-7 and TRBJ2-1; D is unclear. TRBV5-7 is reported as an ORF; its role is uncertain. V was pared by 1 base and J by 0 bases, with 17 bases between. The CDR3 runs to 18 residues. As DNA, the CDR3 is TGTGCCAGCAGCTTGTACGGCAAGTCATGGAGCTCCTACAATGAGCAGTTCTTC. Amino acid sequence: CASSLYGKSWSSYNEQFF.

The genes are TRBV18 and TRBJ2-1; no clear D gene. V was clipped by 3 bases and J by 8 bases, with 14 bases between them. CDR3 length: 14 amino acids. The germline gives CDR1 KGHSH, CDR2 LQKENI. CDR3 in DNA: TGTGCCAGCTCACCCCCCAGCGCTAAGGATGAGCAGTTCTTC. This gives the protein CASSPPSAKDEQFF. The full variable domain, in which reference TRBV18 and TRBJ2-1 provide the parts outside the CDR3, is NAGVMQNPRHLVRRRGQEARLRCSPMKGHSHVYWYRQLPEEGLKFMVYLQKENIIDESGMPKERFSAEFPKEGPSILRIQQVVRGDSAAYFCASSPPSAKDEQFFGPGTRLTVL.

This clone was found a few times. This chain connects TRBV6-5 to TRBJ1-1, with TRBD1 identical over 7 bases. The CDR3 length is 14 residues. Germline V gene lookup returns CDR1 MNHEY and CDR2 SVGAGI. Unmatched junction bases numbered 2, after V lost 4 bases and J lost 0 bases. The CDR3 sequence: CASSLGQLNTEAFF. The CDR3 bases are TGTGCCAGCAGTTTGGGACAGCTGAACACTGAAGCTTTCTTT.

The chain joins TRBV7-2 to TRBJ1-3; D remains unclear. Germline V gene sequence: CDR1 SGHTA, CDR2 FQGNSA. The CDR3 contains 14 residues. The V end lost 5 bases, the J end lost 9 bases, and 17 bases lay between the germline ends. The CDR3 DNA reads TGTGCCAGCAGCCCCCCGGACGGACCGGGCACCATATATTTT. It codes for CASSPPDGPGTIYF.

V is TRBV9 and J is TRBJ2-2; TRBD2 aligns across 13 bases. The CDR3 sequence is 17 residues long. The ends lost 0 bases at V and 5 bases at J; junction bases unmatched: 4. Germline V gene sequence: CDR1 SGDLS, CDR2 YYNGEE. CDR3 DNA sequence: TGTGCCAGCAGCGTAGGGACTAGCGGGAGCTGGACCGGGGAGCTGTTTTTT. Its protein is CASSVGTSGSWTGELFF.

This clone came up once. J is TRBJ2-1 and V is TRBV27, with D possibly TRBD2 on 6 matching bases. V was trimmed by 3 bases and J by 6 bases, leaving 15 bases between them. This CDR3 has 15 amino acids. CDR1 is MNHEY, CDR2 SMNVEV, per germline (reference sequence). CDR3 sequence (DNA): TGTGCCAGCAGTTTCTTAGGCCTAGCGCTCAATGAGCAGTTCTTC. Translation: CASSFLGLALNEQFF.

The chain employs TRBV5-6 and TRBJ2-7; 8 nucleotides match TRBD2. This CDR3 contains 15 residues. Germline CDR1 is SGHDT and CDR2 is YYEEEE. The ends lost 1 base at V and 2 bases at J; junction bases unmatched: 5. This chain's CDR3 is CASSLWRGAAYEQYF. The CDR3 region has the DNA TGTGCCAGCAGCTTGTGGCGGGGGGCGGCCTACGAGCAGTACTTC.